This T cell receptor (beta chain) was captured in a study of T cells after yellow fever vaccination. Broader study findings: FACS-sorted repertoires could contain abundant clonotypes contaminating from the bulk population. Although most clonotypes did not, a small share appeared in both CD4 and CD8 compartments.

This clonotype was observed a handful of times. Its specificity is not known. The CDR3 runs to 16 residues. From germline, CDR1 is DFQATT and CDR2 SNEGSKA (reference sequence). V lost 0 bases to trimming and J lost 0 bases, with 13 bases between them. The study made its TCR cDNA through 5'RACE template switching. That step introduced a universal primer site along with UMIs. In TCRdb, the 5' RACE reads were re-called with MiXCR into one record per CDR3 protein. Of about 580,000 distinct CDR3 sequences in the sample, about a sixth were seen once. The sample in question was PBMCs, obtained around 5 days after the first yellow fever vaccination. This clonotype was obtained from a man between 18 and 29 years old who received the YFV17D yellow fever vaccine. The chain employs TRBV20-1 and TRBJ2-3; D uncertain. For the CDR3, the DNA is TGCAGTGCTAGAGATCCCTGGGCTTGGAGCACAGATACGCAGTATTTT. The encoded protein is CSARDPWAWSTDTQYF.